Each of the 9 T cell receptor beta chains below was sequenced from the same sample in a study of T cells in Graves' hyperthyroidism and ophthalmopathy. TCR beta CDR3 region amplification was performed from RNA transcripts. Researchers ran a first-round RT-PCR on the TCR CDR3 using the HTBI primer set. TCRdb analysed the multiplex PCR reads with MiXCR anew, one entry per CDR3 protein. The sample holds 250,000 to 350,000 distinct CDR3 sequences, approximately 17% seen once. The sample consisted of blood. These receptors all come from an older woman with Graves' ophthalmopathy.

This clonotype appeared once. J is TRBJ1-1 and V is TRBV5-1, with a weak D call TRBD1 (6 bases). The CDR3 is 16 amino acids. Trimming cost V 4 bases and J 0 bases, with 16 bases left between them. Per germline, CDR1 SGHRS and CDR2 YFSETQ. In DNA form, the CDR3 reads TGCGCCAGCAGCCGAAGAGAAAGGACAGTGAACACTGAAGCTTTCTTT. Translated: CASSRRERTVNTEAFF.

Concerning this clonotype itself: A much bigger clone sits one base away, suggesting this may be a read error. The chain links TRBV18 to TRBJ1-3; possible D gene TRBD1, 6 bases. V lost 5 bases to trimming and J lost 8 bases, with 13 bases between them. In germline, CDR1 is KGHSH, CDR2 LQKENI. The CDR3 extends over 13 amino acids. In nucleotides, the CDR3 is TGTGCCAGCTCATCGGACAGTGAGCACACCATATATTTT. Its protein is CASSSDSEHTIYF.

This clonotype was detected ten times or more. This rearrangement joins TRBV6-1 to TRBJ2-7; TRBD1 matches at 7 bases. The CDR3 totals 14 residues. The ends lost 2 bases at V and 2 bases at J; junction bases unmatched: 3. CDR1 and CDR2 from the germline V gene are MNHNS and SASEGT. DNA for the CDR3: TGTGCCAGCAGTGAAAAGGGGGCGGCCTACGAGCAGTACTTC. As protein: CASSEKGAAYEQYF.

The chain employs TRBV12-5 and TRBJ1-6; D is undetermined. CDR1 and CDR2 (germline): LGHNT, FRNRAP. Trimming pared 3 bases from V and 7 bases from J, leaving 7 bases between. This CDR3 has 13 residues. The CDR3 nucleotides read TGTGCTAGTGGTTTTGGGGTGAATTCACCCCTCCACTTT. Its translation is CASGFGVNSPLHF.

V and J are TRBV19 and TRBJ2-1; the D is unclear. The CDR3 loop spans 14 amino acids. Germline lookup yields CDR1 LNHDA and CDR2 SQIVND (reference sequence). With 6 bases removed from V and 4 bases from J, the gap between germline ends came to 13 bases. The CDR3 DNA reads TGTGCCAGTAGCCGACCGCCCGGATACAATGAGCAGTTCTTC. Amino acids: CASSRPPGYNEQFF. The full variable domain, completed using reference TRBV19 and TRBJ2-1, is DGGITQSPKYLFRKEGQNVTLSCEQNLNHDAMYWYRQDPGQGLRLIYYSQIVNDFQKGDIAEGYSVSREKKESFPLTVTSAQKNPTAFYLCASSRPPGYNEQFFGPGTRLTVL.

The rearrangement uses TRBV19 and TRBJ1-3; D uncertain. The CDR3 spans 12 residues. V was clipped by 4 bases and J by 3 bases, with 4 bases between them. CDR1 LNHDA and CDR2 SQIVND come from the germline V gene (reference sequence). CDR3 DNA sequence: TGTGCCAGTAGTACCCGTGGAAACACCATATATTTT. It translates to CASSTRGNTIYF. The full variable domain, rest sourced from reference TRBV19 and TRBJ1-3, is DGGITQSPKYLFRKEGQNVTLSCEQNLNHDAMYWYRQDPGQGLRLIYYSQIVNDFQKGDIAEGYSVSREKKESFPLTVTSAQKNPTAFYLCASSTRGNTIYFGEGSWLTVV.

In its sample, this clonotype was seen many times. This chain joins TRBV28 and TRBJ2-2, with D unclear. Germline-derived CDR1 and CDR2 are MDHEN and SYDVKM. Between the trimmed V and J ends, which lost 8 bases and 6 bases, there was a span of 10 bases. The CDR3 sequence is 12 residues long. For the CDR3, the DNA is TGTGCCAGCTCTTTCTCGCCCGGGGAGCTGTTTTTT. This sequence encodes CASSFSPGELFF.

This clonotype was found many times. The chain is built from TRBV2 and TRBJ2-1; D possibly uses TRBD1 or TRBD2 (5 bases each). The length of the CDR3 is 16 residues. Per germline, CDR1 SNHLY and CDR2 FYNNEI. V lost 6 bases, J lost 0 bases, and 15 bases lay in between. DNA of the CDR3: TGTGCCAGCAGCGTGGGACCGTCAAGCTCCTACAATGAGCAGTTCTTC. Amino acid sequence: CASSVGPSSSYNEQFF.

The chain uses TRBV3-1 and TRBJ1-4; D remains ambiguous. The CDR3 sequence is 16 residues long. V dropped 2 bases and J dropped 4 bases, with 14 bases sitting between them. The germline CDR1 and CDR2 sequences are LGHDT and YNNKEL (reference sequence). The CDR3 region is CASSQRFGQSNEKLFF. The CDR3 bases are TGTGCCAGCAGCCAAAGATTTGGGCAGAGTAATGAAAAACTGTTTTTT.